Presented here are 11 T cell receptor beta chains from one specimen sequenced in a study of naive and memory T cell subsets. Treatment meaning: skin biopsy from PPD injection site in Mantoux-positive individual. The library had UMIs added by 3' ligation of an oligonucleotide to TCR cDNA. Amplification of ligated cDNA took four PCR rounds with SP2 and nested alpha and beta constant primers. TCRdb reprocessed the UMI-ligation and nested PCR reads with MiXCR, giving one entry per CDR3 protein. The profile shows around 13,000 distinct CDR3 sequences, roughly 5% of them singletons. Material: skin, obtained from a tuberculin skin test site. The receptor set was obtained from an adult in good health.

This clonotype was seen at least ten times. The rearrangement joins TRBV28 to TRBJ2-4, with TRBD1 matching 8 bases. The ends lost 5 bases at V and 0 bases at J; junction bases unmatched: 12. The CDR3 has 18 residues. The germline gives CDR1 MDHEN, CDR2 SYDVKM. The CDR3 spells CASSPSGGHGLAKNIQYF. CDR3 nucleotide sequence: TGTGCCAGCAGTCCTTCAGGGGGCCATGGGTTAGCCAAAAACATTCAGTACTTC.

Many counts were recorded for this clonotype. The chain combines TRBV7-9 with TRBJ2-1, with no clear D. The CDR3 has 14 residues. The germline gives CDR1 SEHNR, CDR2 FQNEAQ (reference sequence). The V end lost 5 bases, the J end lost 10 bases, and 18 bases lay between the germline ends. CDR3 in DNA: TGTGCCAGCAGCCCAAGATCAAATCTTGGGGAGCAGTTCTTC. It encodes CASSPRSNLGEQFF. Drawing the rest from reference TRBV7-9 and TRBJ2-1, the complete variable domain is DTGVSQNPRHKITKRGQNVTFRCDPISEHNRLYWYRQTLGQGPEFLTYFQNEAQLEKSRLLSDRFSAERPKGSFSTLEIQRTEQGDSAMYLCASSPRSNLGEQFFGPGTRLTVL.

This clonotype was counted a few times. A much larger clone differs by one base, so this may be a read error. The V call is TRBV29-1, the J call TRBJ1-5; D is unclear. Germline V CDR1 and CDR2: SQVTM, ANQGSEA. The CDR3 is made up of 13 amino acids. CDR3 region: CSVRGRNNQPQNF. The CDR3 coding sequence is TGCAGCGTTAGAGGCCGCAACAATCAGCCCCAGAATTTT.

This clonotype was detected ten times or more. The chain combines TRBV28 with TRBJ2-7, with TRBD2 matching over 8 bases. The germline CDR1 and CDR2 sequences are MDHEN and SYDVKM. After removal of 7 bases from V and 4 bases from J, the junction contained 12 bases not matched to a gene. The CDR3 has 15 residues. DNA of the CDR3: TGTGCCAGCACCTCTTTGAGCGGGGGATTTTACGAGCAGTACTTC. Protein product: CASTSLSGGFYEQYF.

By proportion, this clonotype is medium-sized. V and J are TRBV20-1 and TRBJ2-3; 9 bases agree with TRBD2. Per the germline V gene, CDR1 is DFQATT and CDR2 is SNEGSKA (reference sequence). V lost 6 bases and J lost 2; bases outside the gene matches: 9. The CDR3 runs to 15 residues. CDR3 loop: CSAGLAGLSTDTQYF. CDR3 DNA: TGCAGTGCGGGGCTAGCGGGACTTTCCACAGATACGCAGTATTTT.

This clonotype was seen ten or more times. The chain has TRBV6-6 and TRBJ1-5; 7 bases line up with TRBD1. J gave up 2 bases and V 7 bases, and 8 bases lay outside the gene matches. CDR1 is MNHNY and CDR2 is SVGAGI in the germline V gene (reference sequence). CDR3 length: 15 amino acids. CDR3 loop: CASTTEGAGNQPQHF. DNA of the CDR3: TGTGCCAGCACCACGGAGGGGGCTGGCAATCAGCCCCAGCATTTT.

This clonotype was detected ten times or more. The chain has TRBV19 and TRBJ2-7; 10 nucleotides align to TRBD2. V lost 5 bases, J lost 3 bases, and 10 bases stayed unmatched. The CDR3 spans 16 residues. The germline CDR1 and CDR2 sequences are LNHDA and SQIVND (reference sequence). The CDR3 is CASSFSGGTLYYEQYF. CDR3 nucleotide sequence: TGTGCCAGTAGTTTTAGCGGGGGGACACTCTACTACGAGCAGTACTTC.

In its sample, this clonotype was seen many times. This chain links TRBV6-2 or TRBV6-3 with TRBJ2-3; D is perhaps TRBD2 (7 bases). V was shortened by 6 bases and J by 2 bases, with 18 bases between the two germline ends. Germline V gene data show CDR1 as MNHEY and CDR2 as SVGEGT. This CDR3 comprises 16 residues. CDR3: CASSRRGGGVTDTQYF. The CDR3 DNA is TGTGCCAGCAGCAGAAGGGGAGGGGGGGTCACAGATACGCAGTATTTT.

This clonotype was found many times. This rearrangement joins TRBV2 to TRBJ1-5; D is unclear. V lost 4 bases and J 7 bases, leaving 11 bases between the germline ends. The CDR3 totals 13 residues. Germline CDR1 and CDR2: SNHLY and FYNNEI. The CDR3 region is CASSVSVGQPQHF. In DNA, the CDR3 is TGTGCCAGCAGTGTTAGCGTCGGCCAGCCCCAGCATTTT.

This clonotype appeared a few times. V is TRBV5-4 and J is TRBJ2-3, with 11 nucleotides matching TRBD2. Looked up from germline, CDR1 is SGHNT and CDR2 is YYREEE (reference sequence). The junction had 6 bases not matched to a gene; V was cut back by 4 bases and J by 2 bases. The CDR3 runs to 16 residues. The CDR3 nucleotides read TGTGCCAGCAGCCTTAGCGGGGGGGCCCACACAGATACGCAGTATTTT. Protein sequence: CASSLSGGAHTDTQYF.

Sample share makes this clonotype medium-sized. This chain links TRBV29-1 with TRBJ2-1, with D possibly being TRBD2 (6 bases). Trimming cost V 1 base and J 9 bases, with 19 bases left between them. This CDR3 has 15 amino acids. Germline V gene sequence: CDR1 SQVTM, CDR2 ANQGSEA. The chain's CDR3 is CSVEASGLEVGEQFF. In DNA form, the CDR3 reads TGCAGCGTTGAAGCGTCGGGACTGGAGGTTGGTGAGCAGTTCTTC.